These 3 T cell receptor beta chains originate from one sample sequenced in a study of vaccination effects on CD4 cells after COVID-19 (dated by TCRdb to between 2021 and 2024). These receptors have no identified antigens. After more than nine days of culture, CD4+ T cells were isolated with the EasySep CD4+ T cell isolation kit. Receptor libraries were prepared by the immunoSEQ multiplex PCR assay. Not all clones reach the TCRdb copy of this immuneACCESS table, which keeps in-frame sequences only. Checked studies attribute under half of the gap to unresolved V genes and leave the rest unexplained. The sample records around 41,000 clones, 82% of which are singletons. The top ten clonotypes cover 2.5% to 3.5% of the sample. This specimen was CD4+ T cells from PBMCs cultured without peptide, taken before COVID-19 vaccination. These receptors were taken from a human donor who received a COVID-19 vaccine.

The chain links TRBV11-1 to TRBJ1-6, with D possibly matching TRBD1 (5 bases). Between the trimmed V and J ends, which lost 5 bases and 6 bases, there was a span of 11 bases. This CDR3 comprises 14 residues. In germline, CDR1 is SGHAT, CDR2 FQDESV (reference sequence). The CDR3 DNA is TGTGCCAGCAGCCGCGGGACGGGTAATTCACCCCTCCACTTT. This codes for CASSRGTGNSPLHF.

The chain couples TRBV10-3 to TRBJ1-2; TRBD1 agrees at 11 bases. Germline V gene data show CDR1 as ENHRY and CDR2 as SYGVKD. The CDR3 covers 14 residues. J gave up 1 base and V 6 bases, and 1 base lay outside the gene matches. The CDR3 nucleotides are TGTGCCATCAGGGGACAGGGGGATAACTATGGCTACACCTTC. This translates into CAIRGQGDNYGYTF.

The sample holds one count of this clone. The chain couples TRBV15 to TRBJ2-5; D is unresolved. V was cut by 6 bases and J by 5 bases, with 22 bases left in between. CDR3 size: 16 residues. Looked up from germline, CDR1 is LNHNV and CDR2 is YYDKDF (reference sequence). The DNA for the CDR3 is TGTGCCACCAGGCCCCATGCCACGAACCCCCAGGAGACCCAGTACTTC. The encoded protein is CATRPHATNPQETQYF.